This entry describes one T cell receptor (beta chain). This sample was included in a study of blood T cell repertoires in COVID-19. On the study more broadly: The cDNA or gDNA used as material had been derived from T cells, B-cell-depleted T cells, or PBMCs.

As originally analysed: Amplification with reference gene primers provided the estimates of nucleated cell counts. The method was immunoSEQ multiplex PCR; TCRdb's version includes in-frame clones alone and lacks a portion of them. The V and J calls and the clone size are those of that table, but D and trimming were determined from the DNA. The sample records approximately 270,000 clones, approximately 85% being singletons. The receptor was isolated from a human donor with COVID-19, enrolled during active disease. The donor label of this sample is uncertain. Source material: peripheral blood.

In DNA, the CDR3 is TGTGCCAGCTCGCGGGACCCCCGCTACAATGAGCAGTTCTTC. It codes for CASSRDPRYNEQFF. J is TRBJ2-1 and V is TRBV3-1 (or the pseudogene TRBV3-2); TRBD2 is a possible D gene (6 bases). Trimming removed 8 bases at V and 3 bases at J, with 14 bases between. This CDR3 spans 14 amino acids. In germline, CDR1 is LGHDT, CDR2 YNNKEL (reference sequence).